This TCR beta chain came from a study of CD8+CD57+ T cells in acquired aplastic anemia (dated by TCRdb to the late 2010s). Some background on the complete study: A mean of about 3.2 ug of DNA, ranging from about 0.19 to 30 ug, was extracted from sorted CD4+ and CD8+ cells. CD8+CD57+ expansion was defined as a frequency above the mean frequency observed in healthy subjects.

Patients chosen for sequencing had shown expansion of CD8+CD57+ cells by flow cytometry. Severe acquired aplastic anemia was diagnosed in all patients according to International Study of Aplastic Anemia and Agranulocytosis and Camitta criteria. No therapy had been received by the patients at the time of blood sampling. The study deep-sequenced TCR repertoires of sorted CD4+ and CD8+ blood T cells from severe aplastic anemia patients and healthy subjects. In the USA, patient enrollment took place under clinicaltrials.gov protocols 00001620, 01623167, 00001397, 00071045, 00081523 and 00961064. Ficoll-Paque density gradient centrifugation was used to isolate peripheral blood mononuclear cells. CD4+ and CD8+ T cells were sorted by FACS or magnetic beads before DNA extraction. Summary of the overall study and its limitations: Between patients and healthy controls, no significant difference in CD8+ Simpson's diversity was found (P=0.060). Around 27 CD8+ CDR3 sequences were found to be shared between patients and controls, but these sequences appeared to be highly expressed in patients and within the immunodominant clones of the patients.

From the germline V gene (reference sequence), CDR1 is LNHDA and CDR2 is SQIVND. Its CDR3 holds 16 amino acids, cysteine through phenylalanine. Only CDR3 DNA remains: 48 bases, in frame from the first base. From V the trimming removes 5 bases and from J it removes 0 bases, while the gene matches leave 8 bases of the junction unaccounted for. Genomic DNA served as template for TCR beta VDJ combination and CDR3 sequence profiling. TCR repertoire sequencing was run on an Illumina HiSeq 2000. As for the original processing: Repertoires were assessed using TRBV/TRBJ rearrangement plots, CDR3 size and DJ length profiles, and Simpson's diversity index. The most abundant DNA sequence in the deep sequencing data was taken as the immunodominant clone. CDR3 amino acid sequences were checked for sharing between subjects and were compared against published repertoires and the VDJdb database. TCRdb reran the public reads through fastp at Q25 and MiXCR, keeping productive beta chains. Entries are consolidated by CDR3 protein sequence, retaining the most common genes and DNA. V and J calls and clone size were set by TCRdb, not the authors. For this sample there are about 120,000 distinct CDR3 sequences; approximately 61% appear just once. The ten top clones hold 25% to 30% of the sample.

Remarks on this clonotype: The antigen it recognizes is unknown. One base away there is no much larger clone; base qualities are not given.

The source is a human donor with aplastic anemia. The chain was built from TRBV19 and TRBJ2-3, with 7 bases in between that match TRBD2. Sequencing was done on a sample of sorted CD4+, CD8+, or CD8+CD57+ T cells (not recorded which) from PBMCs. The DNA reads as follows: TGTGCCAGTAGTTTTCGGTCTAGCGGTAGCACAGATACGCAGTATTTT. It translates to CASSFRSSGSTDTQYF.